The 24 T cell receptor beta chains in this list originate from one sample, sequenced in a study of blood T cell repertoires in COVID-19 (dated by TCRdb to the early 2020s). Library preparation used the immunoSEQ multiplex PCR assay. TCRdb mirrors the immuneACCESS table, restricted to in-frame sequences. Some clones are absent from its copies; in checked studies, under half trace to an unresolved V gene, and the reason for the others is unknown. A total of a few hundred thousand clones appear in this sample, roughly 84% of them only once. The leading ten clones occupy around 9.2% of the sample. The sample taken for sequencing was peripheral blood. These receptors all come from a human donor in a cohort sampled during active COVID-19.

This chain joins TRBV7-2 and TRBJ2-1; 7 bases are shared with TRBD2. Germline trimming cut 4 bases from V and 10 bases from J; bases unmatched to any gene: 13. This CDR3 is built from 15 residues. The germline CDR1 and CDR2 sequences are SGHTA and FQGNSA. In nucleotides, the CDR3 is TGTGCCAGCAGCTCCCAACCCGGGGGGAAGGGCGAGCAGTTCTTC. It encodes CASSSQPGGKGEQFF. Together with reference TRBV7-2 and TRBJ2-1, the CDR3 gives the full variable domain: GAGVSQSPSNKVTEKGKDVELRCDPISGHTALYWYRQSLGQGLEFLIYFQGNSAPDKSGLPSDRFSAERTGGSVSTLTIQRTQQEDSAVYLCASSSQPGGKGEQFFGPGTRLTVL.

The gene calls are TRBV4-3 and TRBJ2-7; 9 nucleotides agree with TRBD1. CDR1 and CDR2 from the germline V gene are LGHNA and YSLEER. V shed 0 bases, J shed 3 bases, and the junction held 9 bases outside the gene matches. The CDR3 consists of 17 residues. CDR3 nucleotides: TGCGCCAGCAGCCAAGACGGGCCGGGACAGGGTGTCTACGAGCAGTACTTC. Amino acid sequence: CASSQDGPGQGVYEQYF.

The CDR3 loop is CASSYSKRESNQPQHF. CDR3 coding DNA: TGTGCCAGCAGTTACTCGAAACGGGAGAGCAATCAGCCCCAGCATTTT. The chain is built from TRBV6-6 and TRBJ1-5; D gene uncertain. The CDR3 is made up of 16 amino acids. Per germline, CDR1 MNHNY and CDR2 SVGAGI (reference sequence). V was cut by 0 bases and J by 1 base, with 10 bases left in between.

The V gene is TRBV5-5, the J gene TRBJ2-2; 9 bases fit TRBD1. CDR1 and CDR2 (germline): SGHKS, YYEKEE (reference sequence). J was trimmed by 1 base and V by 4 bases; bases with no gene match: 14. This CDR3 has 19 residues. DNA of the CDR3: TGTGCCAGCAGCCCTACTTCTCTGGGACAGGGTGGGAACACCGGGGAGCTGTTTTTT. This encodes CASSPTSLGQGGNTGELFF.

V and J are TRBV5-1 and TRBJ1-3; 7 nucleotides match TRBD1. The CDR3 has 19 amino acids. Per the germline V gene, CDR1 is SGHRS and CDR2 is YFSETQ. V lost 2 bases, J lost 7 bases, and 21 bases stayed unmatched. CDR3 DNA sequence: TGCGCCAGCAGCTTTACCGGGACAGAGACTCCTGTTTTTCGGAACACCATATATTTT. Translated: CASSFTGTETPVFRNTIYF.

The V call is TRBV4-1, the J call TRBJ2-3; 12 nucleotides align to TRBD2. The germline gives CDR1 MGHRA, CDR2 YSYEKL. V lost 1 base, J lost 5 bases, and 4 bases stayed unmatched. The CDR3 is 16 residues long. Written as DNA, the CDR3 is TGCGCCAGCAGCCAAGGGGGACTAGCGGGTAGAGATACGCAGTATTTT. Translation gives CASSQGGLAGRDTQYF.

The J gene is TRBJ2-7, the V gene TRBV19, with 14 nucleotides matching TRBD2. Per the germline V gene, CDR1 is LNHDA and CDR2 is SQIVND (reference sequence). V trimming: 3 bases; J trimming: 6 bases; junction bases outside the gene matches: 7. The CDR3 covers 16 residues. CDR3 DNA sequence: TGTGCCAGTAGTATCCCCTCCGGGACTAGCGGGAGCGAGCAGTACTTC. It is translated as CASSIPSGTSGSEQYF.

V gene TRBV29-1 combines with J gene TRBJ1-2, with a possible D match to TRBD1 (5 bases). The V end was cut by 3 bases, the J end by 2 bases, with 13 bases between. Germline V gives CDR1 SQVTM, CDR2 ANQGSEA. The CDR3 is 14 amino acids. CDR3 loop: CSVDSGHQNYGYTF. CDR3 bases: TGCAGCGTTGACTCAGGACATCAAAACTATGGCTACACCTTC. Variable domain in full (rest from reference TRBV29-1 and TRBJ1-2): SAVISQKPSRDICQRGTSLTIQCQVDSQVTMMFWYRQQPGQSLTLIATANQGSEATYESGFVIDKFPISRPNLTFSTLTVSNMSPEDSSIYLCSVDSGHQNYGYTFGSGTRLTVV.

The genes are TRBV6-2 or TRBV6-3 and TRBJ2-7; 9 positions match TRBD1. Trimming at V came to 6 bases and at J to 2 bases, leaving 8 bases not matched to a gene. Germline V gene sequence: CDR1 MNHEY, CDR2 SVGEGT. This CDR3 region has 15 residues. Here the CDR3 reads CASSPGTGLTYEQYF. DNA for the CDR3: TGTGCCAGCAGCCCAGGGACAGGGTTGACCTACGAGCAGTACTTC.

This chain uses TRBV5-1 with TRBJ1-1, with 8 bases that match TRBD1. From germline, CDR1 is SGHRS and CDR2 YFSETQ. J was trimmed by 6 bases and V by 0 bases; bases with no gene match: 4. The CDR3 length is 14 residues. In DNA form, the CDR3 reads TGCGCCAGCAGCTTGGCAGGGGGCAGGGCTGAAGCTTTCTTT. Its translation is CASSLAGGRAEAFF.

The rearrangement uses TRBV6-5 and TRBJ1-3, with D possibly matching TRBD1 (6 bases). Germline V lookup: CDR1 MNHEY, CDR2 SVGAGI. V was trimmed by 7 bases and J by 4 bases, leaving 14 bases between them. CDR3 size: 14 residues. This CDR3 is CASKGPGEGNTIYF. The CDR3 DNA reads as TGTGCCAGCAAGGGTCCAGGGGAAGGAAACACCATATATTTT.

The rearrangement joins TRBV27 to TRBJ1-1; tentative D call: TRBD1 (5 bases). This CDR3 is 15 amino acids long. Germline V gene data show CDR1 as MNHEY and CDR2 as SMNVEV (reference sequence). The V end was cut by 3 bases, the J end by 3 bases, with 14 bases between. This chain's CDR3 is CASSFWGIGDTEAFF. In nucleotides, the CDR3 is TGTGCCAGCAGTTTCTGGGGAATAGGGGACACTGAAGCTTTCTTT.

Here the CDR3 reads CASSLGMGRLFNEQYF. DNA of the CDR3: TGTGCCAGCAGCTTAGGCATGGGGAGGCTGTTTAACGAGCAGTACTTC. The chain couples TRBV7-2 to TRBJ2-7; D perhaps matches TRBD2 (6 bases). CDR1 and CDR2 (germline): SGHTA, FQGNSA. This CDR3 has 16 residues. V lost 1 base and J lost 5, with 18 bases in between.

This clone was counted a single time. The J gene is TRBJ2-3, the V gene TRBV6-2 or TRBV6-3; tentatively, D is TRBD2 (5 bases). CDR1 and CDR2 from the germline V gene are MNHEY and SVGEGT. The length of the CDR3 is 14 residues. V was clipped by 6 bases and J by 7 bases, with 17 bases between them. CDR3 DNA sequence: TGTGCCAGCAGCTCCAACCGGGGTTTGAATACGCAGTATTTT. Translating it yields CASSSNRGLNTQYF.

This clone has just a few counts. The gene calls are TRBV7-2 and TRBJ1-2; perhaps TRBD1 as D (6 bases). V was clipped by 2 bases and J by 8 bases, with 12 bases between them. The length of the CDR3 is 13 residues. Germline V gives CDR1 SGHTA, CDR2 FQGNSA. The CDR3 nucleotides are TGTGCCAGCAGCTTAAACAGGGTTGGCGGCTACACCTTC. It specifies CASSLNRVGGYTF.

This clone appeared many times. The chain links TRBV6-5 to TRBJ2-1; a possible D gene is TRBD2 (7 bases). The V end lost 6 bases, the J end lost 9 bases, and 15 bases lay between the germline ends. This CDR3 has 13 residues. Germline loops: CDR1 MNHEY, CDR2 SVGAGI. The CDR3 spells CASRLREGGEQFF. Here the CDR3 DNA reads TGTGCCAGCAGGCTCAGGGAGGGGGGTGAGCAGTTCTTC.

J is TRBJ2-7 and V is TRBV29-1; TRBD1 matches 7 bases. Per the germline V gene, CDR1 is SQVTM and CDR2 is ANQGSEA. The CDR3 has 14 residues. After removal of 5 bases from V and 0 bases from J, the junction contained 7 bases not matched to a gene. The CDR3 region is CSVQRQGSSYEQYF. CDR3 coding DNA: TGCAGCGTTCAAAGACAGGGAAGCTCCTACGAGCAGTACTTC.

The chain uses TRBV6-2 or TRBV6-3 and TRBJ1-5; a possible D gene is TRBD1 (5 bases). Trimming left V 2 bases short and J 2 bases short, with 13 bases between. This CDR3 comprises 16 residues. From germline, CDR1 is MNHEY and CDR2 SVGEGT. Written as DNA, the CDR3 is TGTGCCAGCAGTTACGGTAGGGGATCGGGCAATCAGCCCCAGCATTTT. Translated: CASSYGRGSGNQPQHF.

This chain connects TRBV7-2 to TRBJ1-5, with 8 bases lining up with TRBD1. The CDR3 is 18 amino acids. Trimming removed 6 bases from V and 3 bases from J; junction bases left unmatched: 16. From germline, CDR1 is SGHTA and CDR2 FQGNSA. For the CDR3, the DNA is TGTGCCAGCAGGCCTGGGCTTCAGGGGGCCGACATCAATCAGCCCCAGCATTTT. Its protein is CASRPGLQGADINQPQHF.

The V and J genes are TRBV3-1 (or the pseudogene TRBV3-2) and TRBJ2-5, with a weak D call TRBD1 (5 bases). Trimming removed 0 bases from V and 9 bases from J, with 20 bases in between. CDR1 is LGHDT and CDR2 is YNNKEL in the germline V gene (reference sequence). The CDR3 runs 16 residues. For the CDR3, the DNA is TGTGCCAGCAGCCAAGAATTTTGGACAACCTCCCAGTCCCAGTACTTC. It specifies CASSQEFWTTSQSQYF.

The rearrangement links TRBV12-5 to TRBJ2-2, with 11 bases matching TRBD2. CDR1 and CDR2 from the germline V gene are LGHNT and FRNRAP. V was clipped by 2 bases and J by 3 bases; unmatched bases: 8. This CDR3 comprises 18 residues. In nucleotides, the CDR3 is TGTGCTAGTGGTTTGATTCTGACTAGCGGGGATCACACCGGGGAGCTGTTTTTT. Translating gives CASGLILTSGDHTGELFF.

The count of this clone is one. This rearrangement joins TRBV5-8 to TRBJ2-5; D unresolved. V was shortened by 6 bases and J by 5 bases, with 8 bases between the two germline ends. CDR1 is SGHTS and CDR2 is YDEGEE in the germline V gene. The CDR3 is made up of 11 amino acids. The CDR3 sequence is CASTLLETQYF. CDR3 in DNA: TGTGCCAGCACCCTTTTGGAGACCCAGTACTTC.

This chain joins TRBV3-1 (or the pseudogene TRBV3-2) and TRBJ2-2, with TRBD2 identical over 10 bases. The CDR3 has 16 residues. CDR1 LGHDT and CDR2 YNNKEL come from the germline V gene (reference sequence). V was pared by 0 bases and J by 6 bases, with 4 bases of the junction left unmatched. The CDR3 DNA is TGTGCCAGCAGCCAAGATAGGAGCGGGGGGGCCGGGGAGCTGTTTTTT. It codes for CASSQDRSGGAGELFF.

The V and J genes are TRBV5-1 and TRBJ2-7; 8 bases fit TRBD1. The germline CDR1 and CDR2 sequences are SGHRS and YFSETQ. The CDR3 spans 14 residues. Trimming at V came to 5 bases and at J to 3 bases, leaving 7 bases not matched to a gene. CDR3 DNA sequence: TGCGCCAGCAGGATGGGACAGGCCGACTACGAGCAGTACTTC. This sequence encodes CASRMGQADYEQYF.